Here is one T cell receptor beta chain with its context. No antigen is known for it. Base quality data are lacking; no much larger clone is found one base away. Taken from cysteine to phenylalanine, the CDR3 has 15 residues. Only CDR3 DNA remains: 45 bases, in frame from the first base. The data stem from a study of blood T cell repertoires in COVID-19 (dated by TCRdb to the early 2020s). About the investigation overall: Samples covering the acute and convalescent phases of COVID-19 were provided by collaborators in the United States, Italy and Spain. Deeply sampled blood TCRbeta repertoires from subjects exposed to, actively infected with, or recovered from COVID-19 were included in the dataset. Samples were obtained from the ongoing ImmuneRACE study (first 160 participants) and from 950 to 1,500 subjects provided by 6 global collaborators. The prospective study material was composed of cDNA or gDNA derived from T cells, B-cell-depleted T cells, or PBMCs. HLA class I and class II types, where available, came from metadata supplied by the sample provider rather than from assay-based typing. The sample metadata nearly always contained a de-identified subject ID, COVID-19 status, age in years and sex. The repertoires were released in a freely available public database meant as a resource for research on the immune response to SARS-CoV-2.

Whole blood was collected in K2EDTA tubes by collaborating institutions according to the institutions' own protocols. For TCRbeta analysis, collaborators shipped samples in one of three forms: frozen whole blood, isolated PBMCs, or DNA extracted from either of those sample types. TCRbeta CDR3 regions were amplified from genomic DNA using the immunoSEQ Assay, a bias-controlled multiplex PCR. The source study handled its data this way. Nucleated cell counts per sample were estimated from amplification of reference gene primers within the assay. Sequence reads were collapsed and filtered to measure the absolute abundance of every unique TCRbeta CDR3 rearrangement. Productive Simpson clonality was computed per sample as the square root of Simpson's diversity index over productive rearrangements. TCRdb re-hosts the immuneACCESS table, in-frame sequences only. Its copies lack some clones; in the studies checked, an unresolved V gene accounts for under half of them, and the cause for the rest is not known. V and J calls plus clone size are reproduced from that table; the DNA served to infer D and trimming. Here the sample has 650,000 to 800,000 clones; approximately 90% occur a single time. The top ten hold about 0.26% of the sample.

What the study reported, not specific to this receptor: The amount of clinical and demographic metadata varied by source and participant and was provided uncurated.

Material: peripheral blood. The rearranged segments are TRBV21-1 and TRBJ1-5. TRBV21-1 is recorded as a pseudogene. The clonotype comes from a woman younger than 30 with acute or convalescent COVID-19. For the CDR3, the sequence is CASSKVWRSNQPQHF. The bases are TGTGCCAGCAGCAAAGTATGGAGGAGCAATCAGCCCCAGCATTTT.